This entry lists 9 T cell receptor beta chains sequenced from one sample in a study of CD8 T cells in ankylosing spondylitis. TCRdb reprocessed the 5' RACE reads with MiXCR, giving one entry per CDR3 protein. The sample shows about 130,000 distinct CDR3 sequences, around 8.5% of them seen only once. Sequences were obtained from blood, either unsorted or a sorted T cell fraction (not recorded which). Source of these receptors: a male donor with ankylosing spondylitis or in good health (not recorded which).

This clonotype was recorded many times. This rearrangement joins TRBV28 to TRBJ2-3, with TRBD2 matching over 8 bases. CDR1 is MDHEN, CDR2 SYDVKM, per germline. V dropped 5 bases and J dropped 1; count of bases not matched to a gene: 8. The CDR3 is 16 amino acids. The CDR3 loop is CASSPLAGRGTDTQYF. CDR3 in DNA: TGTGCCAGCAGTCCCTTAGCGGGGAGAGGCACAGATACGCAGTATTTT. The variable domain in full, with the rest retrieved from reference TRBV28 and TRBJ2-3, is DVKVTQSSRYLVKRTGEKVFLECVQDMDHENMFWYRQDPGLGLRLIYFSYDVKMKEKGDIPEGYSVSREKKERFSLILESASTNQTSMYLCASSPLAGRGTDTQYFGPGTRLTVL.

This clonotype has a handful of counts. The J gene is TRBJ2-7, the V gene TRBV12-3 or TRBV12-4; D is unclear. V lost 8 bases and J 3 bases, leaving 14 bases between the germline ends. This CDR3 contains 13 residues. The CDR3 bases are TGTGCCAGCCGGGTCGGTAAGGGCTACGAGCAGTACTTC. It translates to CASRVGKGYEQYF.

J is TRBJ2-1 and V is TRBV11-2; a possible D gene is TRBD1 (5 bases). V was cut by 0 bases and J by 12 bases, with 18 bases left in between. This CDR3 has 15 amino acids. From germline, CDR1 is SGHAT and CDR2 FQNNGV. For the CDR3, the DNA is TGTGCCAGCAGCTTAGATCCCCCGCACCAGGGTTGGCAGTTCTTC. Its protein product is CASSLDPPHQGWQFF.

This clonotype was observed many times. The CDR3 coding sequence is TGTGCCAGCAGCCAAGTTGGTTCAGATATCTATGAGCAGTTCTTC. This gives the protein CASSQVGSDIYEQFF. V and J are TRBV14 and TRBJ2-1; no definite D call. V was clipped by 1 base and J by 8 bases, with 15 bases between them. CDR1 and CDR2 (germline): SGHDN, FVKESK. The length of the CDR3 is 15 residues.

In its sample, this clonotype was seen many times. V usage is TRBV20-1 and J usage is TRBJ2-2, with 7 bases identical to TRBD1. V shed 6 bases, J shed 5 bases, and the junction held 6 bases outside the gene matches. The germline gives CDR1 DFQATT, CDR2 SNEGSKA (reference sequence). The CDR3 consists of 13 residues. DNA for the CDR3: TGCAGTGCCCGGATCAGGGGGACCGGGGAGCTGTTTTTT. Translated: CSARIRGTGELFF.

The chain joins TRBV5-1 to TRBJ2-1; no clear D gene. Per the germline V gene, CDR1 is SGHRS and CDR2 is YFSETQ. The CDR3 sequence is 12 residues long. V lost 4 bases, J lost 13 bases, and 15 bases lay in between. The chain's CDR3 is CASSPGVGKQFF. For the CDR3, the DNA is TGCGCCAGCAGCCCTGGCGTGGGCAAACAGTTCTTC.

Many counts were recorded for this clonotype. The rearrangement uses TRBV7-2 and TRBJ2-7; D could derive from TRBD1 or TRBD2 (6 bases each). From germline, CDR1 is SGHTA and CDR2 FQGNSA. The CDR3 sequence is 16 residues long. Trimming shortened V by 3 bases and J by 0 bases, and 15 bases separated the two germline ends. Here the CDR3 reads CASSLGGGVVSYEQYF. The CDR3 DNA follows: TGTGCCAGCAGCTTGGGGGGCGGGGTCGTCTCCTACGAGCAGTACTTC.

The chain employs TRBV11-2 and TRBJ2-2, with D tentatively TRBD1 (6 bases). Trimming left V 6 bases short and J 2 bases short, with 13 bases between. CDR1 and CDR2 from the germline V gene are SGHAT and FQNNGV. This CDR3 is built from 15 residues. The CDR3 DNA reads TGTGCCAGCAGGCGACCGGGACAAAACACCGGGGAGCTGTTTTTT. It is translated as CASRRPGQNTGELFF.

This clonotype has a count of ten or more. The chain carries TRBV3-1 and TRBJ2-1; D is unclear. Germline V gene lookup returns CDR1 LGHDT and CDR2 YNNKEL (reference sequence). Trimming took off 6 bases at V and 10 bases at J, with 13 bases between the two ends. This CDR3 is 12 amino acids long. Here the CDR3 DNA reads TGTGCCAGCAGTGACCGTTTCCGAGAGCAGTTCTTC. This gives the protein CASSDRFREQFF.